This T cell receptor beta chain was recovered during a study of cytomegalovirus exposure and HLA in healthy donors (dated by TCRdb to about 2017). For context, the study as a whole: In an earlier analysis of some 550 of the donors, about 270 Gb of sequence data and 117 million unique TCR beta sequences from about 190 million T cells were reported. A later analysis re-examined previously published TCR beta repertoires from more than 550 donors and added high-resolution HLA genotyping to investigate patterns of TCR occurrence. Donor age, sex, ethnicity and CMV serostatus were compiled together with the repertoire data. Because of strong linkage in the cohort, roughly five DR-DQ haplotypes were treated as single units for association and clustering. The genetic ancestry cluster associated with self-reported Caucasian donors included 81% of the roughly 410 genotyped donors. A later genetic analysis used genome-wide SNP genotypes for about 60% of the roughly 670 donors, treating that subset as a discovery cohort. To predict cytomegalovirus infection status, the study brought together high-throughput TCR immunosequencing, statistical association of individual TCRs with disease status, and machine learning. An early release covering roughly 640 HLA-typed donors comprised approximately 300 gigabases of sequencing data and roughly 85 million unique TCR sequences. Rather than using new phenotypic data, the later analysis identified candidate immune exposures from TCR beta sequences and from how often those sequences occurred across donors. HLA typing covered class I and class II loci at four-digit resolution. Typing coverage differed by locus: A, B, C, DRB1 and DQB1 were typed in roughly 620-630 donors, DQA1 in 522, DPA1 in around 600, and DPB1 in roughly 450. Across around 400 genotyped donors of the cohort, an average of about 240,000 unique TCR beta nucleotide sequences per donor were sequenced, and approximately 17% of those sequences were non-productive. The aim of the study was to test whether cataloging public T cell receptors could identify signatures of past pathogen exposure. Every repertoire in the discovery cohort had been generated on one and the same sequencing platform. Using immunosequencing, the study profiled T cell repertoires from 666 subjects and related those repertoires to cytomegalovirus serostatus. An earlier analysis of some 500 of the donors applied high-throughput TCR beta sequencing to assess whether each TCR beta V gene segment acted as functional or pseudogenic. In addition to the first cohort of 500 to 850 subjects, a separate validation cohort of 120 different subjects was used.

Broad study findings and their caveats: Because counts were too low, under 20 rarely observed V segments, including chromosome 9 orphons, were left out of the earlier analysis of 500 to 750 of the donors. Strong co-occurrence of HLA alleles, especially DR and DQ, made assigning TCR associations to individual alleles difficult. Some IMGT-functional V segments, including TRBV6-2 and TRBV6-3, could not be told apart with the 87-base-pair reads, so those segments were excluded. Cytomegalovirus status was reported to be diagnosed by the classifier with high specificity and sensitivity in both the original and validation cohorts. A cluster of highly shared sequence variants was judged likely to represent a technical artifact of the sequencing pipeline. Roughly uniform sequencing depth across donors was assumed in presence/absence analyses, although this assumption may not hold. It was suggested by the authors that the approach could potentially be generalized to other disease states and immunological phenotypes. Only TCR beta chains were sequenced in this cohort, and the absence of alpha or paired-chain data limited detectable features. Most TCR sequences were seen in very few donors, while some public TCRs were found in many individuals. A further reported finding was that TCR beta sequences accurately predicted the HLA-A and HLA-B alleles for most subjects in the first cohort. In a later analysis, most CMV-associated TCR beta chains were found to appear HLA-restricted, with HLA associations seemingly driven largely by CMV exposure. Correlated functional status among segregating V segments might be attributable to linkage disequilibrium, but an unknown experimental factor could not be ruled out. In a later analysis, the rate of TCR association differed among HLA loci, with DRB1 alleles having the most associated TCRs and HLA-C alleles having the fewest. Specific HLA alleles were associated with more than 15,000 TCR beta sequences at a false discovery rate of 0.05 in a later analysis. In an earlier analysis of 500 to 650 of the donors, most TCR beta V segments appeared in productive rearrangements about 87% or about 30% of the time, broadly matching IMGT annotations. In the study, some 160 TCR beta chains were listed as associated with cytomegalovirus. A later genetic analysis reported fewer N-insertions in productive TCRs among donors in an Asian-associated ancestry cluster than the approximately 700-donor mean. HLA typing was unavailable for some donors at each locus, so association tests used only the typed subset. In a later analysis, HLA-associated TCR beta chains were found to be more clonally expanded and to have lower generation probabilities than equally common non-associated chains. The only immune exposure information available for the cohort was CMV serostatus. An association between a missense DCLRE1C variant and V-gene and J-gene trimming of TCR beta chains was found in a later genetic analysis and replicated in an independent cohort. Several of the top co-occurrence clusters appeared to be linked to parvovirus B19, influenza, CMV and Epstein-Barr virus, according to a later analysis. In vitro tests confirmed that a few of the cytomegalovirus-associated TCR beta chains recognize cytomegalovirus antigens.

To note about this clone: Which antigen it targets is not known. Base qualities were left out, and no much larger clone turns up one base away.

Libraries were made using the immunoSEQ multiplex PCR assay. The multiplex PCR relied on a mix of 60 forward primers for TCR Vbeta segments and 13 reverse primers for TCR Jbeta segments. The CDR3 region of rearranged TCR beta genes was amplified from genomic DNA with a multiplex PCR assay. The amplified TCR beta libraries were sequenced on the Illumina HiSeq System as 87-base-pair reads. In the original analysis: A later analysis tallied 75 million to 85 million unique TCR beta chains across the 666 repertoires, and roughly 11 million of those chains were shared by two or more donors. Raw reads were error-corrected and collapsed into unique sequences by a nearest-neighbor algorithm in which closely related sequences were merged to remove PCR and sequencing errors. CDR3 sequences were aligned to IMGT reference sequences to assign V, D and J gene segments. For a sequence to be retained, a match of at least six nucleotides to both a V gene segment and a J gene segment was required. Rearrangements were classified as productive when the CDR3 lacked stop codons and remained in frame with V and J, and all other rearrangements were classified as non-productive. CDR3 was defined according to IMGT convention as the region running from the second conserved V-encoded cysteine to the conserved J-encoded phenylalanine. The earlier analysis of 587 of the donors excluded sequences that lacked an unambiguous match to a single V gene segment. In an earlier analysis of several hundred of the donors, V segments were called functional above 56.7% productive rearrangements and were called segregating when the between-donor standard deviation exceeded 5%. A statistical classification framework was built for diagnosing cytomegalovirus status from the catalog of TCR beta chain sequences. A later analysis assigned V and J genes by comparing TCR nucleotide sequences with IMGT/GENE-DB human TR gene sequences. Using the TCRdist pipeline, a later analysis assigned CDR3 sequences along with most-parsimonious VDJ recombination scenarios. In a later analysis, each TCR beta chain was defined by its CDR3 amino acid sequence together with its V-gene family, and reads without a unique V-gene family were excluded. As a way to deal with suspected cross-contamination and a sequencing artifact, a later analysis dropped roughly 600 nucleotide sequences that were highly shared and had low generation probability. In a later analysis, a clonal expansion index was calculated for each public chain from normalized within-repertoire ranks of inferred template counts. A later analysis computed generation probabilities with a VDJ recombination model fitted to out-of-frame rearrangements, and checked the results against IGoR. In a later analysis, TCR-TCR, TCR-HLA and TCR-CMV co-occurrence was scored with hypergeometric tests, and a repertoire-size bias correction was applied to TCR pairs. False discovery rates were estimated in a later analysis by permuting HLA or CMV assignments 20 times. In a later analysis, co-occurring TCRs were grouped with DBSCAN, and TCRdist sequence similarity was added when clustering was performed within HLA-allele-positive subsets. Repertoires with fewer than 30,000 or more than 120,000 public chains were left out of co-occurrence clustering, as were a few repertoires with anomalous nucleotide sharing. TCRdb retrieved this table from immuneACCESS and kept in-frame rearrangements only. Not all clones are present; in checked studies, unresolved V genes account for under half, and no reason is known for the remainder. V, J and clone size are taken as reported in that table, and D and trimming were inferred from the DNA itself. The sample table records approximately 110,000 clones; about 81% of these occur just once. The ten most abundant clones make up approximately 0.99% of the sample.

V is cut back by 0 bases and J by 6 bases, with 9 bases in the junction unmatched. According to the germline V gene (reference sequence), CDR1 reads SGHNT and CDR2 reads YYREEE. The CDR3 numbers 16 residues from cysteine through phenylalanine. The kept DNA is CDR3 alone, 48 bases in frame from the first base. The cohort consisted of some 730 healthy bone marrow donors. At the time of sampling, all cohort members were nominally healthy, though unrecorded immune exposures were likely present. The donor tested CMV seronegative and was one of the 352 seronegative cohort members. A peripheral blood sample was collected from each donor, and TCR beta sequencing was performed on peripheral blood mononuclear cells. Genomic DNA was extracted from the blood cell samples with the Qiagen DNeasy Blood Extraction Kit.

Material for sequencing was PBMCs. The TCR originated in a woman aged 25-40 years in good health and CMV-seronegative. The V gene is TRBV5-4 and the J gene is TRBJ1-1, and 9 junction bases match TRBD1. The nucleotide sequence reads as follows: TGTGCCAGCAGCTTGGAGGTAGGACAGGGGATCCCTGAAGCTTTCTTT. This encodes CASSLEVGQGIPEAFF.